Each of the 18 T cell receptor beta chains below was sequenced from the same sample in a study of tissue T cells after allogeneic stem cell transplantation. Using immunoSEQ multiplex PCR, the repertoire was profiled, and TCRdb retains in-frame clones only, with some absent. The sample records approximately 3,200 clones, roughly 43% being singletons. The time point: mouse harvest day 14 after allogeneic transplant. Each mouse received 10^7 T-cell-depleted marrow cells plus 10^6 splenic CD5+ T cells by tail vein. The sample was gut tissue. All receptors derive from a female BALB/c mouse given C57BL/6 T cells with graft-versus-host disease after an allogeneic hematopoietic cell transplant.

This clone is medium-sized within its sample. These gene names are mouse names. The missing CDR3 end, 1 residue past where the read stops, is filled in from the germline J gene. This sequence joins TRBV15 and TRBJ2-3, with D perhaps matching TRBD1 (6 bases). The CDR3 contains 13 residues. The V gene lost 2 bases and the J gene lost 4 bases, with 7 bases spanning the gap. CDR1 and CDR2 (germline): SGHND, FRSKSL. The part of the CDR3 DNA that was read is TGTGCCAGCAGTTTATGGGACACAGAAACGCTGTAT. Translating it yields CASSLWDTETLY. The full CDR3 protein reads CASSLWDTETLYF.

A note on this clone: Mouse names are used for the genes. The read terminates 1 residue before the CDR3 end, so the remaining end is supplied by the germline J gene. The chain is built from TRBV12-1 and TRBJ2-5; 8 bases align to TRBD2. CDR1 SGHSN and CDR2 HYEKVE come from the germline V gene. With V trimmed by 0 bases and J by 5 bases, 0 bases remained unmatched. The CDR3 runs 13 residues. Incomplete CDR3 DNA: TGTGCCAGCTCTCTCGGGGGGGCAGACACCCAGTAC. This codes for CASSLGGADTQY. The full-length CDR3 reads as CASSLGGADTQYF.

A remark on this clone: The gene names here belong to mouse. The read gets to within 1 residue of the CDR3 end, and the germline J gene fills in the rest. J is TRBJ2-1 and V is TRBV2, with D uncertain. Germline V gene lookup returns CDR1 LGHNA and CDR2 YSYQKL. V was trimmed by 0 bases and J by 3 bases, leaving 9 bases between them. The CDR3 runs to 15 residues. The part of the CDR3 DNA that was read is TGTGCCAGCAGCCAAGAAGTGCAGACCTATGCTGAGCAGTTC. It codes for CASSQEVQTYAEQF. The complete CDR3 sequence is CASSQEVQTYAEQFF.

Concerning this clone: All gene names here are mouse names. Incomplete CDR3 DNA: TGTGCCAGCAGTGATCGGGACAGGGGGGACACCTTGTAC. This sequence encodes CASSDRDRGDTLY. Given in full, the CDR3 is CASSDRDRGDTLYF. This rearrangement joins TRBV13-3 to TRBJ2-4; the match to TRBD1 covers 11 bases. The sequence runs out 1 residue before the end of the CDR3; the remainder is reconstructed from the germline J gene. Germline CDR1 is NNHDY and CDR2 is SYVADS. V lost 1 base and J lost 7; bases outside the gene matches: 2. The CDR3 length is 14 residues.

This clone was seen a few times. All gene names here are mouse names. The observed sequence ends 1 residue before the CDR3 terminus, with the missing tail filled in from the germline J gene. V gene TRBV3 combines with J gene TRBJ2-1; 9 bases agree with TRBD1. The CDR3 sequence is 15 residues long. Looked up from germline, CDR1 is SNHLY and CDR2 is FYNGKV (reference sequence). Trimming at V came to 5 bases and at J to 4 bases, leaving 6 bases not matched to a gene. CDR3: CASSTQGARYAEQFF. CDR3 DNA, as far as it was read: TGTGCCAGCAGCACACAGGGGGCGAGATATGCTGAGCAGTTC.

Worth noting for this clone: Gene and germline names: mouse. The read halts 1 residue ahead of the CDR3 end, with the missing end drawn from the germline J gene. Other nucleotide sequences from this sample produce the same CDR3. This sequence joins TRBV15 and TRBJ2-2, with a possible D match to TRBD1 (5 bases). There are 15 residues in the CDR3. Germline loops: CDR1 SGHND, CDR2 FRSKSL. V lost 3 bases and J lost 0, with 8 bases in between. The sequenced CDR3 bases are TGTGCCAGCAGTTTGGGAGGGGCAAACACCGGGCAGCTCTAC. It codes for CASSLGGANTGQLY. The entire CDR3 protein is CASSLGGANTGQLYF.

Points on this clone: Here the gene names and germline are mouse. The CDR3 end is not reached by the read, which stops 1 residue before it; the germline J gene fills it in. The chain employs TRBV3 and TRBJ2-3; 7 bases agree with TRBD2. This CDR3 comprises 17 residues. CDR1 is SNHLY and CDR2 is FYNGKV in the germline V gene (reference sequence). Trimming cost V 1 base and J 0 bases; bases outside gene matches: 7. CDR3 in amino acids: CASSLVGGGTSAETLYF. The CDR3 DNA, read in part, is TGTGCCAGCAGCTTAGTAGGTGGGGGGACTAGTGCAGAAACGCTGTAT. Based on the CDR3 plus reference TRBV3 and TRBJ2-3, the full variable domain is GPKVLQIPSHQIIDMGQMVTLNCDPVSNHLYFYWYKQILGQQMEFLVNFYNGKVMEKSKLFKDQFSVERPDGSYFTLKIQPTALEDSAVYFCASSLVGGGTSAETLYFGSGTRLTVL.

This clone was recorded only once. Gene names are mouse gene names. The CDR3 is cut off 1 residue early in the read; its end comes from the germline J gene. The V call is TRBV15, the J call TRBJ1-1; 10 bases are a match to TRBD1. The trim removed 6 bases at V and 8 bases at J, leaving 0 bases unmatched. This CDR3 contains 11 residues. Germline-derived CDR1 and CDR2 are SGHND and FRSKSL. The CDR3 bases that were read are TGTGCCAGCAGGACAGGGGGCGAAGTCTTC. Translation gives CASRTGGEVF. The full CDR3 protein is CASRTGGEVFF.

This clone was counted only a few times. Genes here carry mouse names. The CDR3 end falls 1 residue outside the read, so it is completed with the germline J gene. The chain uses TRBV15 and TRBJ2-1; tentative D call: TRBD1 (5 bases). The germline V gene has CDR1 SGHND and CDR2 FRSKSL. The CDR3 runs to 16 residues. V gave up 8 bases and J gave up 2 bases, with 19 bases separating them. The covered CDR3 bases are TGTGCCAGCCCTCCCCAGGGAGGGAAATACTATGCTGAGCAGTTC. Its translation is CASPPQGGKYYAEQF. The full-length CDR3 reads as CASPPQGGKYYAEQFF.

With respect to this clone: All gene names here are mouse names. The CDR3 end is not reached by the read, which stops 1 residue before it; the germline J gene fills it in. The chain joins TRBV26 to TRBJ2-5; 9 bases are shared with TRBD2. Germline lookup yields CDR1 KGHPV and CDR2 FQNQEV (reference sequence). The CDR3 has 14 residues. The J segment lost 4 bases and the V segment lost 2 bases, leaving 1 base of the junction unmatched. CDR3 protein: CASSLLGGEDTQYF. The CDR3 bases that were read are TGTGCCAGCAGTCTGCTGGGGGGGGAAGACACCCAGTAC.

Notes on this clone: Genes and germline are mouse. Coverage ceases 1 residue before the CDR3 finishes, and the germline J gene fills in the end. The chain uses TRBV3 and TRBJ2-2, with TRBD2 identical over 9 bases. Germline CDR1 reads SNHLY; CDR2 reads FYNGKV (reference sequence). CDR3 length: 16 amino acids. V lost 3 bases and J lost 0; bases outside the gene matches: 2. The covered CDR3 bases are TGTGCCAGCAGCTTGACTGGGGGCTCAAACACCGGGCAGCTCTAC. As protein: CASSLTGGSNTGQLY. In full, the CDR3 is CASSLTGGSNTGQLYF.

As for this clone: One end of the junction is discordant with germline, which a read error may explain. Gene and germline names: mouse. The read halts 1 residue ahead of the CDR3 end, with the missing end drawn from the germline J gene. The rearrangement links TRBV3 to TRBJ2-2; tentative D call: TRBD2 (7 bases). The CDR3 consists of 16 residues. Germline V CDR1 and CDR2: SNHLY, FYNGKV (reference sequence). Partial CDR3 DNA: TGTGCCAGCAGCTTAGTCGGGGGGCTCGGCACCAGGCAGCTCTAC. This gives the protein CASSLVGGLGTRQLY. The whole CDR3 sequence reads CASSLVGGLGTRQLYF.

As concerns this clone: The genes and germline here are from mouse. The sequenced fragment ends 1 residue before the CDR3 boundary, so the rest is inferred from the germline J gene. This chain joins TRBV26 and TRBJ2-4; D gene ambiguous. Trimming pared 8 bases from V and 4 bases from J, leaving 13 bases between. Germline CDR1 is KGHPV and CDR2 is FQNQEV (reference sequence). The CDR3 is 13 amino acids. The CDR3 DNA, read in part, is TGTGCCAGCGCCCCGAGCAGAAAAAACACCTTGTAC. Translated, it gives CASAPSRKNTLY. The full-length CDR3 reads as CASAPSRKNTLYF. Drawing the rest from reference TRBV26 and TRBJ2-4, the complete variable domain is NSKVIQTPRYLVKGQGQKAKMRCIPEKGHPVVFWYQQNKNNEFKFLINFQNQEVLQQIDMTEKRFSAECPSNSPCSLEIQSSEAGDSALYLCASAPSRKNTLYFGAGTRLSVL.

Note on this clone: Genes here carry mouse names. The read ends 1 residue shy of where the CDR3 ends; the end is completed using the germline J gene. V is TRBV12-2 and J is TRBJ1-4; unclear D gene. This CDR3 is 15 amino acids long. With 0 bases removed from V and 2 bases from J, the gap between germline ends came to 9 bases. Per the germline V gene, CDR1 is SGHLS and CDR2 is HYDKME. Here the CDR3 reads CASSLQEGSNERLFF. CDR3 DNA (partial): TGTGCCAGCTCTCTCCAGGAGGGCTCCAACGAAAGATTATTT. Looking up the rest from reference TRBV12-2 and TRBJ1-4 gives the full variable domain: NSGVVQSPRYIIKGKGERSILKCIPISGHLSVAWYQQTQGQELKFFIQHYDKMERDKGNLPSRFSVQQFDDYHSEMNMSALELEDSAVYFCASSLQEGSNERLFFGHGTKLSVL.

This clone has only a few counts. Mouse names are used for the genes. With the read ending 1 residue before the CDR3 end, the germline J gene is used to fill in that end. This chain links TRBV15 with TRBJ1-5; weak D call: TRBD1 (6 bases). CDR1 is SGHND and CDR2 is FRSKSL in the germline V gene. Trimming pared 5 bases from V and 1 base from J, leaving 9 bases between. The CDR3 consists of 14 residues. The part of the CDR3 DNA that was read is TGTGCCAGCAGTCCCGGGACAAACAACCAGGCTCCGCTT. This sequence encodes CASSPGTNNQAPL. The complete CDR3 protein is CASSPGTNNQAPLF.

As concerns this clone: Genes here carry mouse names. The read terminates 1 residue before the CDR3 end, so the remaining end is supplied by the germline J gene. The chain has TRBV26 and TRBJ2-1; 7 bases map to TRBD2. The germline CDR1 and CDR2 sequences are KGHPV and FQNQEV (reference sequence). CDR3 length equals 15 residues. V shed 0 bases and J 5 bases; nucleotides not matched to a gene: 4. The CDR3 DNA, read in part, is TGTGCCAGCAGTCTGTCGAACGGGGGGGATGCTGAGCAGTTC. Encoded protein: CASSLSNGGDAEQF. The CDR3 as a whole reads CASSLSNGGDAEQFF.

This clone was detected only a few times. Gene labels here are mouse ones. The CDR3 is cut off 1 residue early in the read; its end comes from the germline J gene. The V gene is TRBV12-2, the J gene TRBJ2-1, with TRBD2 identical over 10 bases. Germline V gene lookup returns CDR1 SGHLS and CDR2 HYDKME. CDR3 length equals 12 residues. The V and J ends lost 4 bases and 10 bases, in that order; junction bases with no gene match: 3. CDR3 sequence reads: CASSRTGGEQFF. The covered CDR3 bases are TGTGCCAGCTCCCGGACTGGGGGAGAGCAGTTC.

By frequency in the sample, this clone is medium-sized. All gene names here are mouse names. The read finishes 1 residue shy of the CDR3 end, and the germline J gene is used to complete it. The chain is built from TRBV16 and TRBJ1-4; TRBD1 agrees at 7 bases. The ends lost 3 bases at V and 3 bases at J; junction bases unmatched: 4. Germline CDR1 SGHSA, CDR2 FRNQAP. The CDR3 runs 15 residues. The sequenced part of the CDR3 DNA is TGTGCAAGCAGCTTCGGGACAGCAACCAACGAAAGATTATTT. Translated, it gives CASSFGTATNERLF. The entire CDR3 protein reads CASSFGTATNERLFF.